These T cell receptor beta chains were read from a single sample in a study of T cell repertoires in cytomegalovirus infection. Their cognate antigens are unknown. MiXCR, run by TCRdb on the reads, gives a single entry per CDR3 protein. This table has about 830,000 distinct CDR3 sequences, 32% appearing once. The input for sequencing was cultured CD8+ T cells from PBMCs, taken from culture after CMV antigen stimulation. The receptors here all came from a human donor in good health (CMV status not recorded). Some clones in this sample may be carry-over from other donors' samples. Both conserved end residues are part of each CDR3. The order of the fields is CDR3 protein, V gene, J gene.

CASSYSAGAIYSPLHF	TRBV6-5	TRBJ1-6
CSAREEGAGGDTEAFF	TRBV20-1	TRBJ1-1
CASTITGGYTGELFF	TRBV6-2/TRBV6-3	TRBJ2-2
CASSLNGGVYGYTF	TRBV5-6	TRBJ1-2
CASTPGPGANVLTF	TRBV12-3/TRBV12-4	TRBJ2-6
CASSFPPTEAFF	TRBV28	TRBJ1-1
CASSLGNFGTEQFF	TRBV7-9	TRBJ2-1
CASSMVNEQFF	TRBV13	TRBJ2-1
CASSITSGGADEQFF	TRBV5-1	TRBJ2-1
CASSLWVSSGANVLTF	TRBV11-2	TRBJ2-6
CASSPEGENEPQHF	TRBV7-4	TRBJ1-5
CASSQDGFSGANVLTF	TRBV7-2	TRBJ2-6
CASSILTGVTGELFF	TRBV7-9	TRBJ2-2
CAISESTYPHYGYTF	TRBV10-3	TRBJ1-2
CASISRGATSSGANVLTF	TRBV19	TRBJ2-6
CASSKNSRISSYNEQFF	TRBV5-1	TRBJ2-1
CSANEGREEAFF	TRBV20-1	TRBJ1-1
CASSLRQGVMNTEAFF	TRBV7-2	TRBJ1-1
CASSQSGGVYNEQFF	TRBV7-2	TRBJ2-1
CSASDRGHSTDTQYF	TRBV20-1	TRBJ2-3
CASSFGGGGENTGELFF	TRBV7-7	TRBJ2-2
CATSDLGFQNTGELFF	TRBV24-1	TRBJ2-2
CASGTGGESYNEQFF	TRBV7-8	TRBJ2-1
CASSPPGTQYF	TRBV12-3/TRBV12-4	TRBJ2-5
CASRGFGATEAFF	TRBV12-3/TRBV12-4	TRBJ1-1
CASSYSDRDYTGELFF	TRBV6-2/TRBV6-3	TRBJ2-2
CASSLTGPIGELFF	TRBV12-3/TRBV12-4	TRBJ2-2
CASSLAYGGDNEQFF	TRBV7-9	TRBJ2-1
CSARDLDRGDYGYTF	TRBV20-1	TRBJ1-2
CASTSGGATDTQYF	TRBV27	TRBJ2-3
CAGGGGANTGELFF	TRBV6-1	TRBJ2-2
CASSFSDRGLETQYF	TRBV7-9	TRBJ2-5
CASSHVFASGIAEAFF	TRBV4-1	TRBJ1-1
CASGTEAFF	TRBV27	TRBJ1-1
CASSSLGAGGGYNEQFF	TRBV27	TRBJ2-1
CASSVQGVPSNYGYTF	TRBV4-1	TRBJ1-2
CASAEGQVNSPLHF	TRBV7-3	TRBJ1-6